The clone carrying this TCR beta chain has a handful of counts. Study processing details: Amplification of reference gene primers was used by the study to estimate nucleated cell counts. The table came from immunoSEQ multiplex PCR; TCRdb's copy has only in-frame clones and leaves some out. V and J calls plus clone size are reproduced from that table; the DNA served to infer D and trimming. The sample contains around 220,000 clones, over 75% of which appear only once. There are 14 residues in the CDR3. CDR1 is MNHEY and CDR2 is SVGAGI in the germline V gene. The ends lost 5 bases at V and 8 bases at J; junction bases unmatched: 6. This entry is derived from a study of blood T cell repertoires in COVID-19. Study summary: PBMCs, B-cell-depleted T cells, or T cells were the source of the cDNA or gDNA that made up the material.

The sequenced material came from peripheral blood. This chain joins TRBV6-5 and TRBJ1-4; TRBD1 matches 9 bases. The receptor was isolated from a woman aged 40 to 50 who had recovered from COVID-19. The CDR3: CASSQQGAKEKLFF. CDR3 bases: TGTGCCAGCAGTCAACAGGGGGCGAAGGAAAAACTGTTTTTT.